This T cell receptor (beta chain) was captured by sequencing in a study of shared clonotypes between healthy human individuals. General study points: For naive CD4 cells, roughly 5% of clonotypes were shared across a handful of donors.

This clone was observed once. Its antigen is unknown. Sorted-subset replicate PCR reactions were performed with approximately 0.2 ug DNA, corresponding to roughly 30,000 T cell genomes. The data were produced by immunoSEQ multiplex PCR, yet TCRdb's version contains in-frame clones alone and is incomplete. The table lists a few hundred thousand clones, around nine tenths of them singletons. Trimming cost V 4 bases and J 1 base; bases outside gene matches: 10. There are 18 residues in the CDR3. Germline V lookup: CDR1 SGHTA, CDR2 FQGNSA. This sequence was found in a man between 18 and 35 years old in good health. Sequencing was done on a sample of memory CD8+ T cells sorted from blood. Subset noted: CD45RO+ cells pooled with CCR7-negative TemRA cells. The genes are TRBV7-2 and TRBJ2-5, with 12 bases matching TRBD2. CDR3 sequence reads: CASSSRRGTSGSQETQYF. As DNA, the CDR3 is TGTGCCAGCAGCTCGCGAAGAGGGACTAGCGGGTCCCAAGAGACCCAGTACTTC.